Presented here are 22 T cell receptor beta chains from one specimen sequenced in a study of T cell repertoires in cytomegalovirus infection. TCRdb passed the reads through MiXCR, listing each CDR3 protein once. This table has about 37,000 distinct CDR3 sequences, approximately 52% appearing once. No antigens are known for them. The specimen was CD8+ T cells from cultured PBMCs, collected from culture after CMV antigen stimulation. Every receptor here comes from a human donor in good health (CMV status not recorded). Some clones in this sample may be carry-over from other donors' samples.

This chain joins TRBV7-8 and TRBJ2-7; D remains unclear. Per germline, CDR1 SGHVS and CDR2 FQNEAQ. Between the trimmed V and J ends, which lost 0 bases and 3 bases, there was a span of 18 bases. This CDR3 has 17 amino acids. DNA of the CDR3: TGTGCCAGCAGCTTAGCGTCGGCCAGCTCCTTTGTCTACGAGCAGTACTTC. It is translated as CASSLASASSFVYEQYF.

The chain has TRBV4-1 and TRBJ1-5; 8 bases fit TRBD1. The V gene's germline CDR1 is MGHRA and CDR2 YSYEKL. V lost 3 bases to trimming and J lost 1 base; unmatched junction nucleotides: 8. This CDR3 is 17 amino acids long. CDR3 region: CASSQTGAMGSNQPQHF. CDR3 bases: TGCGCCAGCAGCCAGACAGGGGCCATGGGAAGCAATCAGCCCCAGCATTTT.

V and J are TRBV11-2 and TRBJ2-2; D possibly corresponds to TRBD1 (7 bases). This CDR3 comprises 15 residues. The V end was cut by 7 bases, the J end by 0 bases, with 12 bases between. Germline V gene lookup returns CDR1 SGHAT and CDR2 FQNNGV. CDR3 DNA: TGTGCCAGCATGGGGGGACAGCCGAACACCGGGGAGCTGTTTTTT. Encoded protein: CASMGGQPNTGELFF.

To note about this clonotype: Sequence at one end of the junction differs from germline and may be a read error. The genes are TRBV5-3 and TRBJ2-7; TRBD1 agrees at 7 bases. TRBV5-3 belongs to the ORF category, with a function that is uncertain. The CDR3 is 11 amino acids. CDR3 DNA sequence: TGTGCCAGCAGCTTGACAGGGGAGCAGTACTTC. The encoded protein is CASSLTGEQYF.

The chain couples TRBV19 to TRBJ1-2; D might be TRBD1 (5 bases). The germline gives CDR1 LNHDA, CDR2 SQIVND (reference sequence). There are 12 residues in the CDR3. V was pared by 4 bases and J by 6 bases, with 9 bases between. The CDR3 here is CASSTGQDGYTF. In DNA, the CDR3 is TGTGCCAGTAGTACCGGACAAGATGGCTACACCTTC.

The V call is TRBV5-5, the J call TRBJ1-6; TRBD1 matches 8 bases. Trimming took 4 bases from V and 7 from J; bases not matched to a gene: 7. The germline CDR1 and CDR2 sequences are SGHKS and YYEKEE (reference sequence). This CDR3 region has 15 residues. The CDR3 region is CASSPGQGRNSPLHF. DNA of the CDR3: TGTGCCAGCAGCCCCGGACAGGGCCGGAATTCACCCCTCCACTTT.

The chain couples TRBV11-2 to TRBJ2-7, with D perhaps TRBD1 or TRBD2 (5 bases each). The CDR3 sequence is 12 residues long. The V and J ends lost 4 bases and 4 bases respectively, with 8 bases between them. CDR1 SGHAT and CDR2 FQNNGV come from the germline V gene. This CDR3 reads CASSSGLYEQYF. For the CDR3, the DNA is TGTGCCAGCAGCTCGGGGCTATACGAGCAGTACTTC.

The chain employs TRBV28 and TRBJ2-7; TRBD1 is a possible D gene (5 bases). CDR1 is MDHEN, CDR2 SYDVKM, per germline. V was pared by 2 bases and J by 7 bases, with 12 bases between. The length of the CDR3 is 13 residues. In nucleotides, the CDR3 is TGTGCCAGCAGTTTAGGGGCCGGCATTGAGCAGTACTTC. Its protein product is CASSLGAGIEQYF.

This clonotype came up many times. This chain links TRBV7-2 with TRBJ2-7; possible D gene TRBD2, 6 bases. This CDR3 spans 15 amino acids. V gave up 5 bases and J gave up 0 bases, with 14 bases separating them. Per the germline V gene, CDR1 is SGHTA and CDR2 is FQGNSA. CDR3 loop: CASSARDSYSYEQYF. The CDR3 DNA reads as TGTGCCAGCAGCGCCCGGGACTCGTACTCCTACGAGCAGTACTTC.

This chain uses TRBV6-6 with TRBJ2-3; D might be TRBD2 (6 bases). V was clipped by 6 bases and J by 6 bases, with 13 bases between them. Germline loops: CDR1 MNHNY, CDR2 SVGAGI (reference sequence). The CDR3 length is 13 residues. CDR3 region: CASRVRGRDTQYF. CDR3 sequence (DNA): TGTGCCAGCAGAGTACGGGGGAGGGATACGCAGTATTTT.

This clonotype was detected only once. The CDR3 is CASSEDVWGRVLEYEQYF. CDR3 nucleotides: TGTGCCAGCAGTGAAGATGTTTGGGGCAGGGTACTGGAATACGAGCAGTACTTC. The V and J genes are TRBV6-1 and TRBJ2-7; perhaps TRBD1 as D (5 bases). Trimming left V 1 base short and J 4 bases short, with 23 bases between. Germline V CDR1 and CDR2: MNHNS, SASEGT. The CDR3 is 18 amino acids.

There are a few counts of this clonotype. The chain combines TRBV7-2 with TRBJ2-3; D assignment may be TRBD1 or TRBD2 (5 bases each). Trimming pared 8 bases from V and 0 bases from J, leaving 15 bases between. This CDR3 contains 15 residues. CDR1 SGHTA and CDR2 FQGNSA come from the germline V gene. CDR3 DNA: TGTGCCAGCGCTTGGGGGTTCTCTAGCACAGATACGCAGTATTTT. Protein product: CASAWGFSSTDTQYF.

For this clonotype: One end of the junction is discordant with germline, which a read error may explain. This chain connects TRBV7-2 to TRBJ2-3; D is unresolved. CDR3 length: 11 amino acids. From germline, CDR1 is SGHTA and CDR2 FQGNSA. The CDR3 region is CASSYTDAQYF. The CDR3 DNA reads TGTGCCAGCAGTTACACAGATGCGCAGTATTTT.

This clonotype was observed at least ten times. The chain carries TRBV7-2 and TRBJ1-2; no definite D call. This CDR3 is 15 amino acids long. Germline loops: CDR1 SGHTA, CDR2 FQGNSA. Deletions cut 5 bases from V and 2 bases from J, with 15 bases between. In nucleotides, the CDR3 is TGTGCCAGCAGCCCTGACACCCGGACCAACTATGGCTACACCTTC. Its protein is CASSPDTRTNYGYTF. The full variable domain, in which reference TRBV7-2 and TRBJ1-2 provide the parts outside the CDR3, is GAGVSQSPSNKVTEKGKDVELRCDPISGHTALYWYRQSLGQGLEFLIYFQGNSAPDKSGLPSDRFSAERTGGSVSTLTIQRTQQEDSAVYLCASSPDTRTNYGYTFGSGTRLTVV.

In its sample, this clonotype was seen a few times. The V gene is TRBV6-5, the J gene TRBJ2-1, with 8 bases lining up with TRBD2. The V gene end was trimmed by 6 bases and the J gene end by 8 bases; junction bases not matched to a gene: 12. There are 15 residues in the CDR3. Germline lookup yields CDR1 MNHEY and CDR2 SVGAGI. The CDR3 DNA is TGTGCCAGCAGGGAGAGGAGCGGGGGACTCCATGAGCAGTTCTTC. It translates to CASRERSGGLHEQFF.

This rearrangement joins TRBV7-4 to TRBJ1-5; D gene ambiguous. The V gene lost 3 bases and the J gene lost 10 bases, with 13 bases spanning the gap. This CDR3 is built from 13 residues. Germline values: CDR1 SGHVT, CDR2 SQSDAQ. The CDR3 coding sequence is TGTGCCAGCAGCTTGGCGGGCCTCGGTCCCCAGCATTTT. Translating gives CASSLAGLGPQHF. Variable domain in full (rest from reference TRBV7-4 and TRBJ1-5): GAGVSQSPRYKVAKRGRDVALRCDSISGHVTLYWYRQTLGQGSEVLTYSQSDAQRDKSGRPSGRFSAERPERSVSTLKIQRTEQGDSAVYLCASSLAGLGPQHFGDGTRLSIL.

This clonotype was seen a few times. The chain has TRBV7-2 and TRBJ2-2; D unresolved. Germline V gene sequence: CDR1 SGHTA, CDR2 FQGNSA. CDR3 length: 16 amino acids. V lost 0 bases, J lost 0 bases, and 8 bases lay in between. The CDR3 here is CASSLAVHPNTGELFF. The DNA of the CDR3 is TGTGCCAGCAGCTTAGCGGTTCACCCGAACACCGGGGAGCTGTTTTTT.

The gene calls are TRBV27 and TRBJ1-4; the D is unclear. In germline, CDR1 is MNHEY, CDR2 SMNVEV (reference sequence). This CDR3 region has 16 residues. Between the trimmed V and J ends, which lost 4 bases and 4 bases, there was a span of 16 bases. CDR3 nucleotides: TGTGCCAGCAGTTCCCGTTCGATTGACCTTAATGAAAAACTGTTTTTT. The encoded protein is CASSSRSIDLNEKLFF.

This clonotype has just a few counts. V and J are TRBV7-9 and TRBJ2-7; 9 positions match TRBD2. CDR3 length equals 18 residues. V lost 5 bases and J lost 2; bases outside the gene matches: 16. CDR1 is SEHNR, CDR2 FQNEAQ, per germline (reference sequence). CDR3 sequence reads: CASSPADSLAGNTYEQYF. CDR3 nucleotides: TGTGCCAGCAGCCCCGCGGACAGTCTAGCGGGGAATACCTACGAGCAGTACTTC.

This sequence joins TRBV19 and TRBJ2-7; maybe TRBD2 (6 bases). Germline lookup yields CDR1 LNHDA and CDR2 SQIVND (reference sequence). The CDR3 is 13 amino acids. V was shortened by 4 bases and J by 3 bases, with 10 bases between the two germline ends. CDR3 sequence reads: CASSTGLYYEQYF. CDR3 DNA: TGTGCCAGTAGTACGGGACTTTACTACGAGCAGTACTTC.

The J gene is TRBJ2-5, the V gene TRBV7-8; D unresolved. Germline-derived CDR1 and CDR2 are SGHVS and FQNEAQ. The length of the CDR3 is 16 residues. V gave up 2 bases and J gave up 2 bases, with 15 bases separating them. CDR3 in amino acids: CASSLFLIGQQETQYF. CDR3 in DNA: TGTGCCAGCAGCTTATTCCTTATCGGGCAGCAAGAGACCCAGTACTTC.

This clonotype was seen many times. This chain links TRBV11-2 with TRBJ2-2, with no clear D. The V gene's germline CDR1 is SGHAT and CDR2 FQNNGV. This CDR3 contains 15 residues. V lost 5 bases to trimming and J lost 3 bases, with 13 bases between them. DNA of the CDR3: TGTGCCAGCAGCCTTCTACAGTCGGACACCGGGGAGCTGTTTTTT. Its translation is CASSLLQSDTGELFF. The full variable domain, its missing parts supplied by reference TRBV11-2 and TRBJ2-2, is EAGVAQSPRYKIIEKRQSVAFWCNPISGHATLYWYQQILGQGPKLLIQFQNNGVVDDSQLPKDRFSAERLKGVDSTLKIQPAKLEDSAVYLCASSLLQSDTGELFFGEGSRLTVL.